This T cell receptor beta chain was sequenced in a study of blood T cell repertoires in COVID-19. Study details: Acute and convalescent COVID-19 samples came from the United States, Italy and Spain. PBMCs, B-cell-depleted T cells, or T cells provided the cDNA or gDNA that made up the material.

Note on this clone: Different DNA sequences within this sample yield the same CDR3.

How the authors handled the data: Amplification of reference gene primers provided the estimated nucleated cell counts. Only in-frame clones appear in the TCRdb table, and some are missing; sequencing was by immunoSEQ multiplex PCR. V, J and clone size are those of that table, while D and trimming were read from the DNA. Of about 400,000 clones in the sample, about 87% were seen once. The germline V and J ends were trimmed by 6 bases and 5 bases, with 10 bases remaining between them. The CDR3 has 12 amino acids. The sample comprised peripheral blood. This TCR came from a human donor in a cohort sampled during active COVID-19. This chain joins TRBV12-3 or TRBV12-4 and TRBJ2-5; D is possibly TRBD2 (5 bases). The CDR3: CASSPGGETQYF. In nucleotides, the CDR3 is TGTGCCAGCAGCCCCGGCGGGGAGACCCAGTACTTC.